The 22 T cell receptor beta chains in this list originate from one sample, sequenced in a study of T-cell reconstitution after alpha-beta-depleted transplantation in children. During its preparation, the TCRbeta library received unique molecular identifiers. One entry per CDR3 protein results from TCRdb running MiXCR on the PCR reads. The data contain around 580,000 distinct CDR3 sequences, 20% to 30% of them seen just once; the ten biggest clones take up less than 40%. The sequenced sample was PBMCs, obtained before TCRalphabeta/CD19-depleted stem cell transplant. All receptors come from a boy under two years old with Wiskott-Aldrich syndrome, due to receive a stem cell transplant.

This clonotype was seen more than once but under ten times. V gene TRBV15 combines with J gene TRBJ2-1; 8 nucleotides agree with TRBD2. The CDR3 runs 18 residues. After removal of 1 base from V and 5 bases from J, the junction contained 13 bases not matched to a gene. Germline V gene lookup returns CDR1 LNHNV and CDR2 YYDKDF (reference sequence). The CDR3 sequence: CATSRGSWRSGSHNEQFF. Written as DNA, the CDR3 is TGTGCCACCAGCAGAGGGTCTTGGAGGAGCGGGAGCCACAATGAGCAGTTCTTC. The complete variable domain, with remaining parts taken from reference TRBV15 and TRBJ2-1, reads DAMVIQNPRYQVTQFGKPVTLSCSQTLNHNVMYWYQQKSSQAPKLLFHYYDKDFNNEADTPDNFQSRRPNTSFCFLDIRSPGLGDTAMYLCATSRGSWRSGSHNEQFFGPGTRLTVL.

In this sample, this clonotype turned up many times. This chain connects TRBV7-3 to TRBJ1-1, with no clear D. The germline CDR1 and CDR2 sequences are SGHTA and FQGTGA. The CDR3 consists of 13 residues. The V gene lost 5 bases and the J gene lost 1 base, with 8 bases spanning the gap. The CDR3 sequence is CASSLRANTEAFF. The CDR3 DNA reads as TGTGCCAGCAGCCTCCGGGCGAACACTGAAGCTTTCTTT.

In this sample, this clonotype turned up a few times. The chain uses TRBV9 and TRBJ2-4; no clear D gene. This CDR3 has 14 amino acids. Germline V gene sequence: CDR1 SGDLS, CDR2 YYNGEE. V was trimmed by 2 bases and J by 3 bases, leaving 9 bases between them. CDR3 DNA sequence: TGTGCCAGCAGCGTGGGTCCAGGCAAAAACATTCAGTACTTC. Translating it yields CASSVGPGKNIQYF.

This clonotype was seen a few times. The chain employs TRBV5-1 and TRBJ2-7; D not resolved. The CDR3 sequence is 12 residues long. The ends were cut back, 4 bases at V and 3 bases at J, with 8 bases in the middle. The germline gives CDR1 SGHRS, CDR2 YFSETQ. The CDR3 DNA sequence: TGCGCCAGCAGCCCCGACGGCTACGAGCAGTACTTC. Protein: CASSPDGYEQYF.

A few counts support this clonotype. This chain joins TRBV6-4 and TRBJ2-3, with D unresolved. Germline CDR1 and CDR2: MRHNA and SNTAGT. Trimming shortened V by 6 bases and J by 1 base, and 8 bases separated the two germline ends. This CDR3 contains 13 residues. The CDR3 spells CASRNWGTDTQYF. DNA of the CDR3: TGTGCCAGCAGGAATTGGGGCACAGATACGCAGTATTTT.

The V gene is TRBV12-3 or TRBV12-4, the J gene TRBJ1-1, with D hard to call. The CDR3 runs to 15 residues. V was clipped by 7 bases and J by 0 bases, with 15 bases between them. The CDR3: CASTLRETMNTEAFF. CDR3 DNA sequence: TGTGCCAGCACCTTACGTGAGACCATGAACACTGAAGCTTTCTTT.

This clonotype was counted a few times. The gene calls are TRBV12-3 or TRBV12-4 and TRBJ2-7; 8 bases are a match to TRBD2. The V and J ends lost 5 bases and 6 bases, in that order; junction bases with no gene match: 3. CDR3 length: 12 amino acids. CDR3 coding DNA: TGTGCCAGCAGTCAGCGGGAGCGCGAGCAGTACTTC. It yields the protein CASSQREREQYF.

This clonotype was found a few times. This chain links TRBV9 with TRBJ1-3; D might be TRBD1 (5 bases). In germline, CDR1 is SGDLS, CDR2 YYNGEE. The V end was cut by 0 bases, the J end by 0 bases, with 13 bases between. This CDR3 contains 17 residues. The CDR3 here is CASSVAAGSSSGNTIYF. The CDR3 DNA is TGTGCCAGCAGCGTAGCGGCAGGGTCGAGCTCTGGAAACACCATATATTTT. The whole variable domain, remainder taken from reference TRBV9 and TRBJ1-3, is DSGVTQTPKHLITATGQRVTLRCSPRSGDLSVYWYQQSLDQGLQFLIQYYNGEERAKGNILERFSAQQFPDLHSELNLSSLELGDSALYFCASSVAAGSSSGNTIYFGEGSWLTVV.

This clonotype was detected a few times. This sequence joins TRBV20-1 and TRBJ2-1; TRBD2 agrees at 9 bases. Trimming at V came to 5 bases and at J to 5 bases, leaving 4 bases not matched to a gene. Looked up from germline, CDR1 is DFQATT and CDR2 is SNEGSKA (reference sequence). This CDR3 has 13 amino acids. The CDR3: CSAGGLANNEQFF. The CDR3 DNA reads as TGCAGTGCTGGAGGACTAGCGAACAATGAGCAGTTCTTC.

Only a few counts were recorded for this clonotype. The chain is built from TRBV30 and TRBJ2-2; 9 bases map to TRBD2. Losses at the gene ends were 0 bases for V and 1 base for J; bases not matched to a gene: 3. Germline V gene data show CDR1 as GTSNPN and CDR2 as SVGIG (reference sequence). This CDR3 contains 16 residues. The CDR3 loop reads CAWSVPSGMNTGELFF. The CDR3 nucleotides read TGTGCCTGGAGTGTACCTAGCGGGATGAACACCGGGGAGCTGTTTTTT.

DNA for the CDR3: TGTGCCAGCAAGATTGAAGCGGATCAGCCCCAGCATTTT. Protein sequence: CASKIEADQPQHF. The V call is TRBV2, the J call TRBJ1-5, with D hard to call. The V and J ends lost 7 bases and 5 bases respectively, with 12 bases between them. Germline V gene data show CDR1 as SNHLY and CDR2 as FYNNEI. CDR3 length: 13 residues.

This rearrangement joins TRBV11-2 to TRBJ2-2, with D unclear. The germline V gene encodes CDR1 SGHAT and CDR2 FQNNGV. The CDR3 has 18 amino acids. The V end lost 2 bases, the J end lost 5 bases, and 21 bases lay between the germline ends. CDR3 protein: CASSLYTTIRRKTGELFF. The CDR3 DNA is TGTGCCAGCAGCTTATATACGACAATCCGGCGAAAAACCGGGGAGCTGTTTTTT.

The chain uses TRBV12-3 or TRBV12-4 and TRBJ1-5; 7 bases map to TRBD1. The V and J ends lost 7 bases and 0 bases, in that order; junction bases with no gene match: 15. CDR3 length: 18 residues. The CDR3 protein is CASTLGQLLEYSNQPQHF. The CDR3 DNA reads TGTGCCAGCACCTTGGGACAGCTCTTAGAGTATAGCAATCAGCCCCAGCATTTT.

The chain joins TRBV11-2 to TRBJ2-5, with a possible D match to TRBD2 (6 bases). The CDR3 contains 14 residues. Trimming took off 5 bases at V and 2 bases at J, with 12 bases between the two ends. From germline, CDR1 is SGHAT and CDR2 FQNNGV. The CDR3 sequence is CASSRGLRQETQYF. CDR3 bases: TGTGCCAGCAGCCGGGGACTGAGACAAGAGACCCAGTACTTC.

The rearrangement uses TRBV7-6 and TRBJ1-1; D might be TRBD1 (6 bases). The CDR3 has 15 residues. Germline V gene data show CDR1 as SGHVS and CDR2 as FNYEAQ. Trimming removed 1 base from V and 1 base from J, with 10 bases in between. The CDR3 coding sequence is TGTGCCAGCAGCTTAGTCCGGGGACAGAACACTGAAGCTTTCTTT. Translation: CASSLVRGQNTEAFF.

The CDR3 DNA reads TGTGCCAGCAGTAAACAGCGGGAGTTGTCCTACGAGCAGTACTTC. Its translation is CASSKQRELSYEQYF. This chain connects TRBV6-1 to TRBJ2-7; 8 bases map to TRBD2. The CDR3 is 15 residues long. The V segment lost 5 bases and the J segment 1 base; nucleotides outside the gene matches: 7. Germline V CDR1 and CDR2: MNHNS, SASEGT.

This clonotype came up many times. The V and J genes are TRBV28 and TRBJ2-1; 10 bases agree with TRBD2. Germline V gene lookup returns CDR1 MDHEN and CDR2 SYDVKM. The CDR3 totals 14 residues. J was trimmed by 5 bases and V by 4 bases; bases with no gene match: 2. The CDR3 spells CASSSSGRDNEQFF. The CDR3 DNA reads as TGTGCCAGCAGTTCTAGCGGGAGAGACAATGAGCAGTTCTTC.

The chain combines TRBV2 with TRBJ2-3; D may be TRBD1 (5 bases). Germline assignment: CDR1 SNHLY and CDR2 FYNNEI. The CDR3 loop spans 16 amino acids. With 2 bases removed from V and 2 bases from J, the gap between germline ends came to 14 bases. This CDR3 is CASSEQVTDLTDTQYF. CDR3 in DNA: TGTGCCAGCAGTGAACAGGTGACAGACCTCACAGATACGCAGTATTTT.

This clonotype was seen only once. The V gene is TRBV27, the J gene TRBJ2-7, with 9 nucleotides matching TRBD2. The CDR3 is 16 amino acids. Germline loops: CDR1 MNHEY, CDR2 SMNVEV (reference sequence). V gave up 3 bases and J gave up 1 base; unmatched junction bases: 7. Here the CDR3 DNA reads TGTGCCAGCAGTTTTGCCTATGGACTAGCGTCCTACGAGCAGTACTTC. This encodes CASSFAYGLASYEQYF.

This clonotype has more than one count but fewer than ten. The V and J genes are TRBV9 and TRBJ1-3, with D uncertain. CDR3 length equals 16 residues. Germline V CDR1 and CDR2: SGDLS, YYNGEE. V dropped 0 bases and J dropped 0 bases, with 10 bases sitting between them. DNA of the CDR3: TGTGCCAGCAGCGTAGATCCTGCGCACTCTGGAAACACCATATATTTT. Encoded protein: CASSVDPAHSGNTIYF.

The chain links TRBV5-1 to TRBJ2-3; D ambiguous. The CDR3 length is 13 residues. Germline assignment: CDR1 SGHRS and CDR2 YFSETQ. The V end lost 4 bases, the J end lost 1 base, and 7 bases lay between the germline ends. This CDR3 is CASSVKGTDTQYF. The CDR3 region has the DNA TGCGCCAGCAGCGTAAAGGGCACAGATACGCAGTATTTT.

There are a few counts of this clonotype. V is TRBV5-1 and J is TRBJ2-5; 8 bases fit TRBD2. In germline, CDR1 is SGHRS, CDR2 YFSETQ. CDR3 length: 16 amino acids. J was trimmed by 2 bases and V by 0 bases; bases with no gene match: 6. CDR3 coding DNA: TGCGCCAGCAGCTTGGTCCTAGCGGGTTTTCAAGAGACCCAGTACTTC. It translates to CASSLVLAGFQETQYF.